One and the same sample provided the 23 T cell receptor beta chains below, sequenced in a study of cytomegalovirus exposure and HLA in healthy donors. Primers for the PCR totalled 60 Vbeta and 13 Jbeta. Profiled with immunoSEQ multiplex PCR; TCRdb holds only in-frame clones, not every one. The sample lists some 120,000 clones, 80% to 85% seen once, with 0.85% to 1.4% in the top ten. The specimen sequenced was PBMCs. The receptor set was obtained from a woman in her 30s in good health and CMV-seronegative.

This chain joins TRBV7-3 and TRBJ1-1; the D is unclear. The germline V gene encodes CDR1 SGHTA and CDR2 FQGTGA. This CDR3 spans 14 amino acids. Trimming stripped 8 bases from V and 1 base from J, with 14 bases between. CDR3: CASASLAGNTEAFF. In nucleotides, the CDR3 is TGTGCCAGCGCTTCCCTAGCCGGGAACACTGAAGCTTTCTTT.

The rearrangement uses TRBV6-5 and TRBJ2-7, with D possibly being TRBD2 (6 bases). Germline CDR1 is MNHEY and CDR2 is SVGAGI. The CDR3 consists of 15 residues. V was pared by 2 bases and J by 2 bases, with 13 bases between. The CDR3: CASSYDRERTYEQYF. The CDR3 nucleotides are TGTGCCAGCAGTTACGACCGGGAGAGGACCTACGAGCAGTACTTC.

Concerning this clone: A junction boundary mismatches the germline segment, possibly from a read error. This CDR3 reads CASSLKSSDSKNF. The CDR3 region has the DNA TGTGCCAGCAGCTTGAAATCCTCGGACAGTAAAAATTTT. The gene calls are TRBV7-9 and TRBJ1-3; D perhaps matches TRBD1 (6 bases). The CDR3 sequence is 13 residues long. Germline V gives CDR1 SEHNR, CDR2 FQNEAQ (reference sequence). Combining the CDR3 with reference TRBV7-9 and TRBJ1-3 gives the whole variable domain DTGVSQNPRHKITKRGQNVTFRCDPISEHNRLYWYRQTLGQGPEFLTYFQNEAQLEKSRLLSDRFSAERPKGSFSTLEIQRTEQGDSAMYLCASSLKSSDSKNFGEGSWLTVV.

This chain links TRBV13 with TRBJ2-7; TRBD1 agrees at 7 bases. The J segment lost 6 bases and the V segment lost 9 bases, leaving 11 bases of the junction unmatched. CDR1 and CDR2 from the germline V gene are PRHDT and FYEKMQ (reference sequence). This CDR3 spans 13 amino acids. CDR3 sequence: CASTMGQRREQYF. CDR3 nucleotides: TGTGCCAGTACAATGGGACAGCGACGCGAGCAGTACTTC.

This chain links TRBV4-1 with TRBJ1-2; no definite D call. The CDR3 loop spans 16 amino acids. Germline-derived CDR1 and CDR2 are MGHRA and YSYEKL. The V and J ends lost 1 base and 4 bases respectively, with 16 bases between them. The CDR3 sequence is CASSQAGGYLGYGYTF. CDR3 DNA: TGCGCCAGCAGCCAAGCGGGTGGGTACTTGGGCTATGGCTACACCTTC.

There are a few counts of this clone. The chain joins TRBV5-6 to TRBJ2-3, with 8 bases aligning to TRBD1. The V segment lost 2 bases and the J segment 2 bases; nucleotides outside the gene matches: 4. The length of the CDR3 is 15 residues. Germline V gene lookup returns CDR1 SGHDT and CDR2 YYEEEE. CDR3 loop: CASSFRGRNTDTQYF. The CDR3, as DNA: TGTGCCAGCAGCTTCAGGGGGCGGAACACAGATACGCAGTATTTT.

J is TRBJ1-3 and V is TRBV7-8; TRBD1 matches 8 bases. CDR1 and CDR2 (germline): SGHVS, FQNEAQ. The CDR3 sequence is 16 residues long. Trimming took 3 bases from V and 0 from J; bases not matched to a gene: 4. The CDR3 region has the DNA TGTGCCAGCAGCTTGCAGGGGGCCTCCTCTGGAAACACCATATATTTT. Amino acids: CASSLQGASSGNTIYF.

The gene calls are TRBV4-1 and TRBJ2-7; 7 bases are shared with TRBD1. V shed 0 bases and J 2 bases; nucleotides not matched to a gene: 7. This CDR3 has 16 residues. Germline CDR1 is MGHRA and CDR2 is YSYEKL. CDR3 protein: CASSQEARGIPYEQYF. CDR3 nucleotide sequence: TGCGCCAGCAGCCAAGAGGCCAGGGGGATCCCCTACGAGCAGTACTTC.

Only one count was recorded for this clone. Germline is not matched at one junction end, which may reflect a read error. This sequence joins TRBV30 and TRBJ1-1; tentatively, D is TRBD1 (5 bases). This CDR3 spans 11 amino acids. Germline V gene lookup returns CDR1 GTSNPN and CDR2 SVGIG (reference sequence). CDR3 nucleotides: TGTGCTTGGAACGGGGGCACTGAAGCTTTCTTT. Its protein product is CAWNGGTEAFF.

This chain connects TRBV4-1 to TRBJ2-1; 10 bases map to TRBD2. Trimming removed 1 base from V and 0 bases from J; junction bases left unmatched: 0. There are 16 residues in the CDR3. Germline V lookup: CDR1 MGHRA, CDR2 YSYEKL. The CDR3 coding sequence is TGCGCCAGCAGCCAAGGACTAGCGGGCTCCTACAATGAGCAGTTCTTC. Translation: CASSQGLAGSYNEQFF.

The chain links TRBV19 to TRBJ2-7; D perhaps matches TRBD1 (5 bases). Germline CDR1 LNHDA, CDR2 SQIVND (reference sequence). Between the trimmed V and J ends, which lost 1 base and 0 bases, there was a span of 10 bases. The CDR3 sequence is 15 residues long. CDR3 nucleotide sequence: TGTGCCAGTAGTATAGCTCCGACAGCCTCCTACGAGCAGTACTTC. Translated: CASSIAPTASYEQYF.

This sequence joins TRBV19 and TRBJ1-1; the D gene is possibly TRBD1 (6 bases). CDR1 and CDR2 from the germline V gene are LNHDA and SQIVND (reference sequence). The CDR3 has 14 residues. The V end lost 5 bases, the J end lost 3 bases, and 13 bases lay between the germline ends. CDR3 amino acids: CASSSDRLYTEAFF. The DNA for the CDR3 is TGTGCCAGTAGTTCGGACAGACTTTACACTGAAGCTTTCTTT.

J is TRBJ2-5 and V is TRBV18; TRBD2 might be the D (5 bases). This CDR3 contains 13 residues. V was pared by 6 bases and J by 2 bases, with 10 bases between. Per germline, CDR1 KGHSH and CDR2 LQKENI. The CDR3 coding sequence is TGTGCCAGCTCGCCAACTAGACAAGAGACCCAGTACTTC. This codes for CASSPTRQETQYF.

The chain links TRBV9 to TRBJ1-2; possibly TRBD1 for D (5 bases). The length of the CDR3 is 14 residues. Germline CDR1 SGDLS, CDR2 YYNGEE. V lost 0 bases and J lost 0, with 6 bases in between. The DNA for the CDR3 is TGTGCCAGCAGCGTAGGGGGGGCTAACTATGGCTACACCTTC. Amino acids: CASSVGGANYGYTF.

The chain combines TRBV5-8 with TRBJ1-1; possibly TRBD1 for D (6 bases). The CDR3 extends over 17 amino acids. Germline V gives CDR1 SGHTS, CDR2 YDEGEE. V was trimmed by 5 bases and J by 1 base, leaving 21 bases between them. CDR3 loop: CASSKGQISTPNTEAFF. CDR3 nucleotides: TGTGCCAGCAGTAAAGGACAGATTTCGACCCCGAACACTGAAGCTTTCTTT.

The chain joins TRBV18 to TRBJ2-7; 8 bases agree with TRBD2. CDR3 length: 16 residues. The germline V gene encodes CDR1 KGHSH and CDR2 LQKENI. The V gene end was trimmed by 3 bases and the J gene end by 2 bases; junction bases not matched to a gene: 9. The CDR3 protein is CASSPPGGDLTYEQYF. In nucleotides, the CDR3 is TGTGCCAGCTCACCCCCCGGGGGGGACCTTACCTACGAGCAGTACTTC.

V gene TRBV2 combines with J gene TRBJ1-5; TRBD1 aligns across 11 bases. This CDR3 is 13 amino acids long. Germline V gives CDR1 SNHLY, CDR2 FYNNEI. The trim removed 6 bases at V and 6 bases at J, leaving 1 base unmatched. The CDR3 reads CASRGQGGQPQHF. The CDR3 nucleotides are TGTGCCAGCAGGGGACAGGGGGGTCAGCCCCAGCATTTT.

This rearrangement joins TRBV7-9 to TRBJ1-2, with 9 bases matching TRBD1. The CDR3 is 15 residues long. V was pared by 1 base and J by 4 bases, with 4 bases of the junction left unmatched. Germline CDR1 SEHNR, CDR2 FQNEAQ (reference sequence). As DNA, the CDR3 is TGTGCCAGCAGCTTAGGTGGGACAGGGATCTATGGCTACACCTTC. Protein: CASSLGGTGIYGYTF.

This chain connects TRBV5-1 to TRBJ2-5; 12 bases are a match to TRBD2. Germline V gives CDR1 SGHRS, CDR2 YFSETQ. V shed 5 bases and J 7 bases; nucleotides not matched to a gene: 12. There are 16 residues in the CDR3. The CDR3 bases are TGCGCCAGCAGGGCCCTAGCGGGGGGGCAAAGCCGGACCCAGTACTTC. Translating it yields CASRALAGGQSRTQYF.

This clone was detected once. The chain couples TRBV18 to TRBJ2-2; TRBD1 is a possible D gene (6 bases). Germline CDR1 and CDR2: KGHSH and LQKENI. The CDR3 contains 15 residues. Trimming removed 3 bases at V and 4 bases at J, with 12 bases between. CDR3 sequence reads: CASSPPGVGTGELFF. As DNA, the CDR3 is TGTGCCAGCTCACCGCCAGGGGTGGGCACCGGGGAGCTGTTTTTT.

J is TRBJ2-3 and V is TRBV5-1; D ambiguous. Germline V gene data show CDR1 as SGHRS and CDR2 as YFSETQ. V gave up 0 bases and J gave up 2 bases, with 10 bases separating them. The CDR3 loop spans 15 amino acids. As DNA, the CDR3 is TGCGCCAGCAGCTTGGGTGGTAGAACCACAGATACGCAGTATTTT. Translation: CASSLGGRTTDTQYF.

The CDR3 sequence: CASSGNRQETQYF. The CDR3 DNA is TGTGCCAGTAGTGGAAACAGACAAGAGACCCAGTACTTC. The chain recombines TRBV19 with TRBJ2-5, with D unresolved. V was clipped by 5 bases and J by 2 bases, with 9 bases between them. CDR1 and CDR2 (germline): LNHDA, SQIVND (reference sequence). The CDR3 contains 13 residues.

V is TRBV7-2 and J is TRBJ2-1, with a tentative D call TRBD1 (5 bases). The ends were cut back, 0 bases at V and 4 bases at J, with 10 bases in the middle. The CDR3 runs to 15 residues. The germline CDR1 and CDR2 sequences are SGHTA and FQGNSA. The CDR3 DNA is TGTGCCAGCAGCTTAGCAGGGGCCGGGTACAATGAGCAGTTCTTC. The encoded protein is CASSLAGAGYNEQFF.